The rows below give T cell receptor beta chains drawn from one sample of a study of blood T cell repertoires in COVID-19. Sequenced by immunoSEQ multiplex PCR; TCRdb stores in-frame clones only, minus some. The repertoire holds around 190,000 clones, with 80% to 90% as singletons. The sample consisted of PBMCs or T cells enriched from blood (not recorded which). The receptors here all came from a man aged 18 to 29 with acute COVID-19. CDR3s include the opening cysteine and the closing phenylalanine or tryptophan. The D gene is left open where the match is weak. Clone size is given for some rows only: seen once, a few or many times, or a class if the clone is expanded.

V gene	clone size	D gene	J gene	CDR3 DNA	CDR3 protein
TRBV4-2	NA	NA	TRBJ2-2	TGTGCCAGCAGCCAAGAGAGAGGGATGGGTACCGGGGAGCTGTTTTTT	CASSQERGMGTGELFF
TRBV11-1	NA	TRBD2	TRBJ2-1	TGTGCCAGCAGCTTGGGATTCGGGGACTACTACAATGAGCAGTTCTTC	CASSLGFGDYYNEQFF
TRBV19	NA	NA	TRBJ2-5	TGTGCCAGTAGTATTCAGGCCGTGGAGACCCAGTACTTC	CASSIQAVETQYF
TRBV6-1	once	NA	TRBJ1-4	TGTGCCAGCAGTGAAGCGATGGGACGGGGGGATGAAAAACTGTTTTTT	CASSEAMGRGDEKLFF
TRBV13	few	TRBD2	TRBJ2-7	TGTGCCAGCAGCTTAACTAGCGGTTCCGTGGAGCAGTACTTC	CASSLTSGSVEQYF
TRBV3-1/TRBV3-2	NA	NA	TRBJ2-3	TGTGCCAGCAGCCAATCTGTTGGGACAATACTCACAGATACGCAGTATTTT	CASSQSVGTILTDTQYF
TRBV11-3	NA	NA	TRBJ1-3	TGTGCCAGCAGCTTAGGAGTTTCTGGAAACACCATATATTTT	CASSLGVSGNTIYF
TRBV5-1	once	NA	TRBJ1-1	TGCGCCAGCAGCCCCGTTCCGAACACTGAAGCTTTCTTT	CASSPVPNTEAFF
TRBV7-2	NA	TRBD1	TRBJ1-2	TGTGCCAGCAGCTTTAGTCAGGGGGCGCAGGGCTACACCTTC	CASSFSQGAQGYTF
TRBV21-1	NA	NA	TRBJ1-3	TGTGCCAGCTTTACCAGAAGCTCTGGAAACACCATATATTTT	CASFTRSSGNTIYF
TRBV14	NA	NA	TRBJ1-1	TGTGCCAGCAGCCAAGCTGCGTACCTGGAGGCTTTCTTT	CASSQAAYLEAFF
TRBV29-1	NA	TRBD1	TRBJ2-7	TGCAGCGCTCTTTTAGGGACAGCAAACTTAGGGAGCTACGAGCAGTACTTC	CSALLGTANLGSYEQYF
TRBV19	once	TRBD2	TRBJ2-1	TGTGCCAGTAGTATATGGTCGGGGTCTAGCGGGCGGTACAATGAGCAGTTCTTC	CASSIWSGSSGRYNEQFF
TRBV7-2	NA	NA	TRBJ1-1	TGTGCCACCTACCGTCCGGGTTTAGACACTGAAGCTTTCTTT	CATYRPGLDTEAFF
TRBV7-7	NA	TRBD1	TRBJ1-4	TGTGCTAGCAGCCCGAACCCCTGGCCCACAGGGGGCGCGGAGGGTGAAAAACTGTTTTTT	CASSPNPWPTGGAEGEKLFF
TRBV6-5	few	NA	TRBJ2-5	TGTGCCAGCACCGGGGCAGGGGAATTACAAGAGACCCAGTACTTC	CASTGAGELQETQYF
TRBV28	NA	NA	TRBJ1-2	TGTGCCAGCAGTCCCCTGCGGGCTGGCTATGGCTACACCTTC	CASSPLRAGYGYTF
TRBV10-1	NA	TRBD1	TRBJ2-7	TGCGCCAGCAGTAGGGACAGGGGCTACGAGCAGTACTTC	CASSRDRGYEQYF
TRBV27	NA	NA	TRBJ2-1	TGTGCCAGCAGTTTATGGGCGGGCTACAATGAGCAGTTCTTC	CASSLWAGYNEQFF
TRBV13	NA	TRBD2	TRBJ2-2	TGTGCCAGCAGCTTAAAAGGACTAGCGGGAGGAGGGGAGCTGTTTTTT	CASSLKGLAGGGELFF
TRBV29-1	few	TRBD1	TRBJ2-7	TGCAGCGTTTCCTCCTGGGACAGGGACTACGAGCAGTACTTC	CSVSSWDRDYEQYF
TRBV28	NA	NA	TRBJ1-3	TGTGCCAGCAGTTCTCAGGGTACTGGAAACACCATATATTTT	CASSSQGTGNTIYF
TRBV10-2	NA	TRBD1	TRBJ2-7	TGCGCCAGCAGCCCGGGACAGGCGACCTACGAGCAGTACTTC	CASSPGQATYEQYF
TRBV28	NA	NA	TRBJ2-1	TGTGCCAGCAGTCCGGGTCTCAATGAGCAGTTCTTC	CASSPGLNEQFF